What follows describes a single T cell receptor (beta chain). These data come from a study of cytomegalovirus exposure and HLA in healthy donors. With 60 Vbeta and 13 Jbeta primers, the PCR was carried out. Only in-frame clones appear in the TCRdb table, and some are missing; sequencing was by immunoSEQ multiplex PCR. The sample lists about 180,000 clones, 65% to 90% seen once, with about 1.3% in the top ten. The V end lost 2 bases, the J end lost 2 bases, and 6 bases lay between the germline ends. The CDR3 sequence is 13 residues long. CDR1 and CDR2 (germline): MDHEN, SYDVKM. Donors likely had unrecorded immune exposures despite being nominally healthy when sampled.

This receptor was obtained from a girl aged 2 to 10 in good health and CMV-seropositive. V and J are TRBV28 and TRBJ2-5; D is possibly TRBD2 (6 bases). Sequenced: PBMCs. CDR3 nucleotide sequence: TGTGCCAGCAGTTTAGGGGGGCAAGAGACCCAGTACTTC. Amino acids: CASSLGGQETQYF.